Listed here are 14 T cell receptor beta chains from one sample, sequenced in a study of blood T cell repertoires in COVID-19 (dated by TCRdb to 2018 to 2020). The method was the immunoSEQ multiplex PCR assay. The immuneACCESS repertoire file appears here via TCRdb, limited to in-frame rearrangements. These files lack a portion of the clones; in checked studies, under half of the deficit traces to unresolved V genes, and the cause of the others is not known. Present in this sample are more than 350,000 clones, about 89% of which were seen just once. The ten top clones hold under 11% of the sample. The sequenced material came from peripheral blood. These TCRs come from a woman aged 25 to 39 with COVID-19, enrolled during active disease.

The gene calls are TRBV5-4 and TRBJ2-2; the D gene is possibly TRBD2 (7 bases). With 4 bases removed from V and 7 bases from J, the gap between germline ends came to 23 bases. The CDR3 has 17 amino acids. Germline V gives CDR1 SGHNT, CDR2 YYREEE (reference sequence). The CDR3 loop reads CASSPFGGGRAVGELFF. DNA for the CDR3: TGTGCCAGCAGCCCCTTCGGAGGGGGGAGGGCCGTCGGGGAGCTGTTTTTT.

CDR3 sequence: CASSPQTGNTIYF. The CDR3 coding sequence is TGTGCCAGCAGCCCCCAGACAGGAAACACCATATATTTT. This chain joins TRBV4-2 and TRBJ1-3; D unclear. CDR3 length: 13 residues. Trimming took off 4 bases at V and 4 bases at J, with 8 bases between the two ends. CDR1 and CDR2 from the germline V gene are LGHNA and YNFKEQ.

This rearrangement joins TRBV27 to TRBJ1-2; tentative D call: TRBD1 (6 bases). The CDR3 contains 13 residues. The V gene's germline CDR1 is MNHEY and CDR2 SMNVEV (reference sequence). Trimming took off 3 bases at V and 5 bases at J, with 10 bases between the two ends. CDR3 DNA sequence: TGTGCCAGCAGTTTCCGCCAGGGGTATGGCTACACCTTC. Encoded protein: CASSFRQGYGYTF.

The chain joins TRBV7-2 to TRBJ2-1; D might be TRBD2 (6 bases). Germline loops: CDR1 SGHTA, CDR2 FQGNSA. V dropped 3 bases and J dropped 2 bases, with 14 bases sitting between them. The CDR3 totals 16 residues. In nucleotides, the CDR3 is TGTGCCAGCAGCTTGGGCGGGACTGGCCCCTACAATGAGCAGTTCTTC. Translation: CASSLGGTGPYNEQFF. Looking up the rest from reference TRBV7-2 and TRBJ2-1 gives the full variable domain: GAGVSQSPSNKVTEKGKDVELRCDPISGHTALYWYRQSLGQGLEFLIYFQGNSAPDKSGLPSDRFSAERTGGSVSTLTIQRTQQEDSAVYLCASSLGGTGPYNEQFFGPGTRLTVL.

The chain uses TRBV6-2 or TRBV6-3 and TRBJ1-6; the match to TRBD1 covers 10 bases. Unmatched junction bases numbered 7, after V lost 0 bases and J lost 11 bases. The CDR3 totals 16 residues. Germline CDR1 reads MNHEY; CDR2 reads SVGEGT. The CDR3: CASSYSFGTGATPLHF. CDR3 in DNA: TGTGCCAGCAGTTACTCGTTCGGGACAGGGGCGACACCCCTCCACTTT.

This chain joins TRBV2 and TRBJ2-1; 14 bases match TRBD2. CDR3 length equals 13 residues. Germline CDR1 and CDR2: SNHLY and FYNNEI. J gave up 9 bases and V 10 bases, and 5 bases lay outside the gene matches. The CDR3 nucleotides read TGTGCCACCAGGACTAGCGGGAGGAGTGAGCAGTTCTTC. Protein sequence: CATRTSGRSEQFF.

The chain employs TRBV7-9 and TRBJ1-4, with D perhaps matching TRBD1 (6 bases). V lost 1 base and J lost 4, with 7 bases in between. The CDR3 is 14 amino acids. Germline V gene sequence: CDR1 SEHNR, CDR2 FQNEAQ (reference sequence). The CDR3 region is CASSLGQDNEKLFF. The CDR3 DNA reads TGTGCCAGCAGCTTAGGACAGGATAATGAAAAACTGTTTTTT. Variable domain in full (rest from reference TRBV7-9 and TRBJ1-4): DTGVSQNPRHKITKRGQNVTFRCDPISEHNRLYWYRQTLGQGPEFLTYFQNEAQLEKSRLLSDRFSAERPKGSFSTLEIQRTEQGDSAMYLCASSLGQDNEKLFFGSGTQLSVL.

The rearrangement links TRBV29-1 to TRBJ2-7, with TRBD2 identical over 8 bases. Germline lookup yields CDR1 SQVTM and CDR2 ANQGSEA. This CDR3 comprises 15 residues. The V segment lost 6 bases and the J segment 0 bases; nucleotides outside the gene matches: 10. The CDR3 loop reads CSVRSLAGSSYEQYF. The CDR3 DNA sequence: TGCAGCGTGAGGAGTCTAGCGGGTAGCTCCTACGAGCAGTACTTC.

The rearrangement uses TRBV30 and TRBJ2-2, with D unresolved. Trimming cost V 0 bases and J 5 bases, with 13 bases left between them. The CDR3 runs to 15 residues. CDR1 GTSNPN and CDR2 SVGIG come from the germline V gene (reference sequence). CDR3 region: CAWSVAGRQTGELFF. In DNA form, the CDR3 reads TGTGCCTGGAGTGTAGCCGGCAGGCAAACCGGGGAGCTGTTTTTT.

The rearrangement links TRBV27 to TRBJ2-1; D is possibly TRBD2 (6 bases). The CDR3 is 14 residues long. Trimming left V 6 bases short and J 4 bases short, with 13 bases between. In germline, CDR1 is MNHEY, CDR2 SMNVEV (reference sequence). CDR3 in amino acids: CASRRGNLYNEQFF. CDR3 bases: TGTGCCAGCAGACGGGGGAACTTATACAATGAGCAGTTCTTC.

The V gene is TRBV12-2, the J gene TRBJ2-1; the DNA was not compared with TRBD1, the D call given in the table. TRBV12-2 is designated a pseudogene. The CDR3 spans 14 residues. CDR3 sequence reads: CASRGRAAQVAWFF. The CDR3, as DNA: TGTGCAAGTCGGGGCCGTGCAGCCCAGGTCGCCTGGTTCTTC.

The V and J genes are TRBV14 and TRBJ2-7; D call uncertain. This CDR3 region has 12 residues. Trimming left V 1 base short and J 5 bases short, with 6 bases between. CDR1 SGHDN and CDR2 FVKESK come from the germline V gene. CDR3 in DNA: TGTGCCAGCAGCCAAGCGCCAGACGAGCAGTACTTC. Translating it yields CASSQAPDEQYF.

The V and J genes are TRBV28 and TRBJ1-4; D is possibly TRBD1 (6 bases). The CDR3 contains 15 residues. Trimming took off 3 bases at V and 6 bases at J, with 14 bases between the two ends. Germline CDR1 reads MDHEN; CDR2 reads SYDVKM. The CDR3 region is CASSFPREGDEKLFF. CDR3 in DNA: TGTGCCAGCAGTTTCCCCCGGGAGGGGGATGAAAAACTGTTTTTT. Together with reference TRBV28 and TRBJ1-4, the CDR3 gives the full variable domain: DVKVTQSSRYLVKRTGEKVFLECVQDMDHENMFWYRQDPGLGLRLIYFSYDVKMKEKGDIPEGYSVSREKKERFSLILESASTNQTSMYLCASSFPREGDEKLFFGSGTQLSVL.

The gene calls are TRBV7-9 and TRBJ2-7, with D maybe TRBD1 (5 bases). Deletions cut 4 bases from V and 3 bases from J, with 16 bases between. The CDR3 loop spans 15 amino acids. Germline assignment: CDR1 SEHNR and CDR2 FQNEAQ (reference sequence). CDR3 residues: CASSSPTDSFYEQYF. In DNA form, the CDR3 reads TGTGCCAGCAGCTCCCCGACAGACTCATTCTACGAGCAGTACTTC.